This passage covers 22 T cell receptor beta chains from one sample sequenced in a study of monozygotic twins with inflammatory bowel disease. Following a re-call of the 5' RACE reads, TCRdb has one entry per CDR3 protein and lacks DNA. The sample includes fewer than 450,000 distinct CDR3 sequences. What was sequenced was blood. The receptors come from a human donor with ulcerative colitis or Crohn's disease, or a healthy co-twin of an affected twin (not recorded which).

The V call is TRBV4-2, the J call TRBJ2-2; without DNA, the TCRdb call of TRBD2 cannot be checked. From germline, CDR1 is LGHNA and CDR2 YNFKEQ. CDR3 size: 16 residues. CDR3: CASSQKAGGQAGELFF.

The CDR3 protein is CASSFAGARNEQFF. This chain uses TRBV11-2 with TRBJ2-1; the D gene TCRdb calls, TRBD1, cannot be checked with no DNA. The CDR3 sequence is 14 residues long. Germline CDR1 and CDR2: SGHAT and FQNNGV.

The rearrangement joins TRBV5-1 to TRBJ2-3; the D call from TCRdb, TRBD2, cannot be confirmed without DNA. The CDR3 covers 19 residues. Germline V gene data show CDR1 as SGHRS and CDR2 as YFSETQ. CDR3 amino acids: CASSLGPPGLAGSTDTQYF.

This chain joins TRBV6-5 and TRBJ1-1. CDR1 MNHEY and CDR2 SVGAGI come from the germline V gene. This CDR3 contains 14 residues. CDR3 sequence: CASSYSRGNTEAFF.

The CDR3 protein is CSVWTGVTEAFF. V usage is TRBV29-1 and J usage is TRBJ1-1; TCRdb's D call of TRBD1 is untestable without DNA. Germline V lookup: CDR1 SQVTM, CDR2 ANQGSEA. The CDR3 runs 12 residues.

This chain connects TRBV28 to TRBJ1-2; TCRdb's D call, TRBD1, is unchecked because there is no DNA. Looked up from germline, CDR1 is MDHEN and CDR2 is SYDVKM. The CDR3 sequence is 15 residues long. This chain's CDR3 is CASSGMTGWAYGYTF.

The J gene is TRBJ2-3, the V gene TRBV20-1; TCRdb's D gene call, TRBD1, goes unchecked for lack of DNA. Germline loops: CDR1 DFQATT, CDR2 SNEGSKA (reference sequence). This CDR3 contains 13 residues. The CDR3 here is CSADRDPTDTQYF.

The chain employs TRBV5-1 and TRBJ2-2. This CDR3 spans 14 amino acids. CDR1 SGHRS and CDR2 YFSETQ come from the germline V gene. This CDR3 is CASSLNNAAGELFF.

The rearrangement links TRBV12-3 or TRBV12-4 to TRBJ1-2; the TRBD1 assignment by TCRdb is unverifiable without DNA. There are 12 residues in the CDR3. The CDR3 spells CASSSKQGGYTF.

The CDR3 sequence: CASSQGGRAYTEAFF. The J gene is TRBJ1-1, the V gene TRBV4-2; checking the TCRdb D call of TRBD1 is not possible without DNA. Germline CDR1 is LGHNA and CDR2 is YNFKEQ. The CDR3 runs to 15 residues.

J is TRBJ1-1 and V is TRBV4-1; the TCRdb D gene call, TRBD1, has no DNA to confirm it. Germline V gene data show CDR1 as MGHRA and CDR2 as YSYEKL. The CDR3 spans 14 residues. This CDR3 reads CASSQQGLVTEAFF.

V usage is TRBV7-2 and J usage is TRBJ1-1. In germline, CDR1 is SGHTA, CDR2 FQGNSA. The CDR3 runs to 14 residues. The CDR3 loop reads CASSLFLTNTEAFF.

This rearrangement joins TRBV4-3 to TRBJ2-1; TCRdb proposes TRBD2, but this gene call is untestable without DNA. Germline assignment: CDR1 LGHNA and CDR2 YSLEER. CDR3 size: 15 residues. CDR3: CASRRGLPTYNEQFF.

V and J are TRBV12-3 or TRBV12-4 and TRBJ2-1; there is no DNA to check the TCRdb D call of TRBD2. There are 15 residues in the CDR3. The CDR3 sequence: CASRYGGAVYNEQFF.

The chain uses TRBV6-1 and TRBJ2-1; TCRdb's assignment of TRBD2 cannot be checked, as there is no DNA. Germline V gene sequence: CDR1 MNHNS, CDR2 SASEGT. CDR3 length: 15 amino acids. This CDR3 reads CASLRASGAYNEQFF.

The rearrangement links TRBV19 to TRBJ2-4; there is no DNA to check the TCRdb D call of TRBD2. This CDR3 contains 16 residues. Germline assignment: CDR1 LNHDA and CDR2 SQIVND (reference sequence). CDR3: CASSMGPAQGQDIQYF.

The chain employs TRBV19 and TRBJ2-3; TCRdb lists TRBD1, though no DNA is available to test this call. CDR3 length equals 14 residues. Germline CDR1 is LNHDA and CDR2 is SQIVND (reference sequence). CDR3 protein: CATSGDRGPDTQYF.

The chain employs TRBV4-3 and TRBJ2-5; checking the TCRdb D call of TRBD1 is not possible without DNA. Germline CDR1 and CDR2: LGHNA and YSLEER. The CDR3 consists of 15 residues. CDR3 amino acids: CASSQQDREQETQYF.

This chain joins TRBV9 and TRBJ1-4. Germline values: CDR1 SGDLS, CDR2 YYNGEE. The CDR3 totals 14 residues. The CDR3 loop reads CASSVRQENEKLFF.

This CDR3 reads CASSQKTGAGGGETQYF. The chain uses TRBV4-3 and TRBJ2-5; TCRdb proposes TRBD1, but this gene call is untestable without DNA. Germline V CDR1 and CDR2: LGHNA, YSLEER. CDR3 size: 17 residues.

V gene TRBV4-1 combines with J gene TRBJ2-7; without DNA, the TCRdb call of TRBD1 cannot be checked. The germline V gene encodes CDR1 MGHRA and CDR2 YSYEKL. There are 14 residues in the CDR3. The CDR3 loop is CASSYTGQGYEQYF.

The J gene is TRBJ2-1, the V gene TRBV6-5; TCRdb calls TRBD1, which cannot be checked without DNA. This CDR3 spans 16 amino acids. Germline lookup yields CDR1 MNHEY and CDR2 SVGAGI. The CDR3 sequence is CASSYQTTGAGNEQFF.